The 17 T cell receptor beta chains in this list originate from one sample, sequenced in a study of T cells in Graves' hyperthyroidism and ophthalmopathy. Amplification yielded TCR beta CDR3 regions, with RNA transcripts as the source. An initial round of RT-PCR targeting the TCR CDR3 relied on the HTBI primer set. TCRdb recomputed calls from the multiplex PCR reads with MiXCR, one row per CDR3 protein. This sample has about 400,000 distinct CDR3 sequences, with roughly 14% found just once. Sequences were obtained from blood. These receptors were obtained from a man in his late teens or twenties with Graves' ophthalmopathy.

This clonotype has ten or more counts. The rearrangement uses TRBV12-3 or TRBV12-4 and TRBJ2-1; 8 bases map to TRBD1. The CDR3 length is 14 residues. V lost 7 bases, J lost 6 bases, and 8 bases stayed unmatched. For the CDR3, the DNA is TGTGCCAGCACCCTAGGACAGGGTTCCAATGAGCAGTTCTTC. Amino acids: CASTLGQGSNEQFF.

This clonotype was observed many times. The chain uses TRBV7-6 and TRBJ2-3; 11 bases match TRBD2. This CDR3 contains 17 residues. The J segment lost 2 bases and the V segment lost 3 bases, leaving 7 bases of the junction unmatched. Germline V gene sequence: CDR1 SGHVS, CDR2 FNYEAQ. CDR3 in amino acids: CASSLPHSGGATDTQYF. The CDR3 nucleotides read TGTGCCAGCAGCTTGCCCCATAGCGGGGGGGCCACAGATACGCAGTATTTT.

This chain links TRBV10-2 with TRBJ1-2; 7 nucleotides agree with TRBD1. Trimming took 7 bases from V and 6 from J; bases not matched to a gene: 11. Germline V gene data show CDR1 as WSHSY and CDR2 as SAAADI. The CDR3 spans 14 residues. For the CDR3, the DNA is TGCGCCAGCACCCTGAATGGACAGGATCATGGCTACACCTTC. This gives the protein CASTLNGQDHGYTF.

This clonotype was found a few times. The chain links TRBV5-1 to TRBJ2-5, with 9 bases aligning to TRBD1. This CDR3 spans 16 amino acids. Germline V gene data show CDR1 as SGHRS and CDR2 as YFSETQ. Unmatched junction bases numbered 7, after V lost 0 bases and J lost 4 bases. The CDR3 bases are TGCGCCAGCAGCTTGGCCGACAGGGGGAGATTAGAGACCCAGTACTTC. Its translation: CASSLADRGRLETQYF.

In its sample, this clonotype was seen a few times. CDR3 DNA sequence: TGTGCCAGCAGGATTAATTCTCAGGAGGCTTTCTTT. Its translation is CASRINSQEAFF. This sequence joins TRBV6-1 and TRBJ1-1; no reliable D call. In germline, CDR1 is MNHNS, CDR2 SASEGT. Trimming cost V 6 bases and J 11 bases, with 16 bases left between them. The CDR3 is 12 residues long.

The table lists this clonotype with many counts. The chain recombines TRBV7-9 with TRBJ1-1; TRBD1 aligns across 8 bases. J gave up 11 bases and V 7 bases, and 12 bases lay outside the gene matches. There are 13 residues in the CDR3. Germline assignment: CDR1 SEHNR and CDR2 FQNEAQ (reference sequence). The CDR3 DNA is TGTGCCAGCACCGCCGGACAGGGCGGATCGGCTTTCTTT. Protein: CASTAGQGGSAFF.

This clonotype was detected only a few times. This sequence joins TRBV5-5 and TRBJ2-7, with TRBD2 matching 10 bases. CDR1 and CDR2 (germline): SGHKS, YYEKEE (reference sequence). The CDR3 is 15 residues long. J gave up 3 bases and V 4 bases, and 7 bases lay outside the gene matches. CDR3 nucleotide sequence: TGTGCCAGCAGCCCTAGCGGGGGACCACACTACGAGCAGTACTTC. As protein: CASSPSGGPHYEQYF.

The CDR3 DNA follows: TGTGCCACCAGTGACCCGGGACAGGGGGCGTCCGGGGCCAACGTCCTGACTTTC. Protein: CATSDPGQGASGANVLTF. The chain carries TRBV24-1 and TRBJ2-6; 12 bases map to TRBD1. CDR1 and CDR2 from the germline V gene are KGHDR and SFDVKD. With 4 bases clipped from V and 4 bases from J, the junction kept 7 bases outside the gene matches. CDR3 length: 18 amino acids.

This clonotype appeared many times. CDR3 nucleotides: TGTGCCAGCAGCAAGGGACAGGCCTACGAGCAGTACTTC. Its protein product is CASSKGQAYEQYF. This sequence joins TRBV7-9 and TRBJ2-7, with 8 bases that match TRBD1. V was clipped by 5 bases and J by 2 bases; unmatched bases: 2. The CDR3 extends over 13 amino acids. Germline V gene lookup returns CDR1 SEHNR and CDR2 FQNEAQ (reference sequence).

This clonotype was observed at least ten times. J is TRBJ1-2 and V is TRBV24-1, with TRBD1 identical over 7 bases. V shed 4 bases and J 7 bases; nucleotides not matched to a gene: 8. Germline CDR1 is KGHDR and CDR2 is SFDVKD. The CDR3 has 14 amino acids. The CDR3 DNA sequence: TGTGCCACCAGTGACTACGGACAGGCTAGTGGCTACACCTTC. It is translated as CATSDYGQASGYTF.

In its sample, this clonotype was seen many times. This sequence joins TRBV5-6 and TRBJ2-1; D remains ambiguous. Between the trimmed V and J ends, which lost 2 bases and 1 base, there was a span of 4 bases. From germline, CDR1 is SGHDT and CDR2 YYEEEE. This CDR3 contains 13 residues. CDR3 DNA: TGTGCCAGCAGCTTTGGGTCCTACAATGAGCAGTTCTTC. Translating it yields CASSFGSYNEQFF.

Many counts were recorded for this clonotype. This chain uses TRBV5-1 with TRBJ2-3, with 7 bases fitting TRBD2. The length of the CDR3 is 13 residues. Germline lookup yields CDR1 SGHRS and CDR2 YFSETQ. This CDR3 reads CAQLAALGHTQYF. CDR3 bases: TGCGCTCAGCTAGCGGCCTTGGGTCATACGCAGTATTTT.

The J gene is TRBJ2-1, the V gene TRBV28, with 9 bases matching TRBD2. Germline assignment: CDR1 MDHEN and CDR2 SYDVKM. CDR3 length: 15 amino acids. Losses at the gene ends were 7 bases for V and 3 bases for J; bases not matched to a gene: 7. The CDR3 reads CASTFRGRGYNEQFF. Here the CDR3 DNA reads TGTGCCAGCACCTTTCGCGGGAGGGGCTACAATGAGCAGTTCTTC.

This clonotype was recorded at least ten times. The chain couples TRBV4-1 to TRBJ2-3; 10 nucleotides agree with TRBD2. Per the germline V gene, CDR1 is MGHRA and CDR2 is YSYEKL. The CDR3 covers 14 residues. V was clipped by 3 bases and J by 4 bases; unmatched bases: 1. CDR3 DNA sequence: TGCGCCAGCAGCCACGGGACTAGCGCAGATACGCAGTATTTT. This codes for CASSHGTSADTQYF.

This clonotype was observed at least ten times. The rearrangement joins TRBV7-9 to TRBJ2-5; D is perhaps TRBD2 (5 bases). V lost 3 bases to trimming and J lost 4 bases, with 12 bases between them. The germline CDR1 and CDR2 sequences are SEHNR and FQNEAQ (reference sequence). This CDR3 is built from 14 residues. The CDR3 DNA reads as TGTGCCAGCAGCTTTTCGCTAGCAATAGAGACCCAGTACTTC. It yields the protein CASSFSLAIETQYF.

This clonotype was found many times. This rearrangement joins TRBV29-1 to TRBJ2-3; maybe TRBD1 (8 bases). From germline, CDR1 is SQVTM and CDR2 ANQGSEA. This CDR3 comprises 17 residues. Trimming took off 4 bases at V and 2 bases at J, with 22 bases between the two ends. CDR3 DNA sequence: TGCAGCGTTGTCGGGAGGCCCGGGACAGGTTTCACAGATACGCAGTATTTT. Its translation is CSVVGRPGTGFTDTQYF.

In this sample, this clonotype turned up many times. The V call is TRBV4-2, the J call TRBJ1-1, with D hard to call. CDR1 and CDR2 (germline): LGHNA, YNFKEQ. V gave up 0 bases and J gave up 5 bases, with 10 bases separating them. This CDR3 is built from 14 residues. Here the CDR3 DNA reads TGTGCCAGCAGCCAAGAGACGAGAAGGACTGAAGCTTTCTTT. Its translation is CASSQETRRTEAFF.